These 26 T cell receptor beta chains were sequenced from one sample in a study of cytomegalovirus exposure and HLA in healthy donors. Use of 60 Vbeta and 13 Jbeta primers characterized the PCR. Produced via immunoSEQ multiplex PCR; TCRdb's table is partial and in-frame only. The sample table sets out about 170,000 clones. Sample: PBMCs. The receptors shown here come from a woman aged 55-69 years in good health and CMV-seronegative.

The chain couples TRBV27 to TRBJ2-1, with TRBD2 matching 10 bases. The CDR3 covers 17 residues. CDR1 and CDR2 from the germline V gene are MNHEY and SMNVEV (reference sequence). Germline trimming cut 5 bases from V and 10 bases from J; bases unmatched to any gene: 17. For the CDR3, the DNA is TGTGCCAGCAGTCCGCCCGGGGGTAGCGGGAGGCCCCCAGAGCAGTTCTTC. This encodes CASSPPGGSGRPPEQFF.

The genes are TRBV30 and TRBJ2-7; TRBD1 is a possible D gene (5 bases). Germline V lookup: CDR1 GTSNPN, CDR2 SVGIG (reference sequence). The CDR3 has 12 amino acids. V lost 5 bases, J lost 3 bases, and 11 bases lay in between. This CDR3 is CAWGLGLYEQYF. CDR3 DNA: TGTGCCTGGGGCCTGGGGCTCTACGAGCAGTACTTC.

V and J are TRBV7-3 and TRBJ1-1; 9 bases are shared with TRBD1. V was clipped by 4 bases and J by 6 bases; unmatched bases: 6. In germline, CDR1 is SGHTA, CDR2 FQGTGA. The CDR3 runs to 14 residues. In nucleotides, the CDR3 is TGTGCCAGCAGCTCGACACAGGGGGCGGCTGAAGCTTTCTTT. Translating it yields CASSSTQGAAEAFF.

V usage is TRBV19 and J usage is TRBJ1-1, with unresolved D. This CDR3 has 13 amino acids. Trimming shortened V by 3 bases and J by 1 base, and 6 bases separated the two germline ends. The germline CDR1 and CDR2 sequences are LNHDA and SQIVND (reference sequence). The CDR3 sequence: CASSIGANTEAFF. The CDR3 DNA reads as TGTGCCAGTAGTATTGGAGCGAACACTGAAGCTTTCTTT.

This rearrangement joins TRBV18 to TRBJ2-3; D is possibly TRBD1 (5 bases). Germline values: CDR1 KGHSH, CDR2 LQKENI. CDR3 length equals 18 residues. The germline V and J ends were trimmed by 3 bases and 2 bases, with 21 bases remaining between them. CDR3 residues: CASSPEDRRAFSTDTQYF. In nucleotides, the CDR3 is TGTGCCAGCTCACCCGAAGACCGCAGGGCGTTTTCCACAGATACGCAGTATTTT.

V is TRBV7-2 and J is TRBJ2-3, with 7 bases aligning to TRBD1. The CDR3 totals 17 residues. Germline V gene data show CDR1 as SGHTA and CDR2 as FQGNSA. The trim removed 5 bases at V and 0 bases at J, leaving 11 bases unmatched. The DNA of the CDR3 is TGTGCCAGCAGCCCGTGGGGGAACAGGGGTAGCACAGATACGCAGTATTTT. Translated: CASSPWGNRGSTDTQYF.

V and J are TRBV6-1 and TRBJ1-3; perhaps TRBD1 as D (6 bases). V lost 0 bases and J lost 3, with 12 bases in between. The germline gives CDR1 MNHNS, CDR2 SASEGT. CDR3 length: 16 residues. The CDR3 nucleotides read TGTGCCAGCAGTGAAGCGGGCGGGGGCCATGGAAACACCATATATTTT. This encodes CASSEAGGGHGNTIYF.

J is TRBJ2-3 and V is TRBV10-3, with a tentative D call TRBD2 (5 bases). The V and J ends lost 10 bases and 0 bases respectively, with 14 bases between them. The CDR3 is 14 amino acids. Germline loops: CDR1 ENHRY, CDR2 SYGVKD. CDR3 protein: CATSDSLSTDTQYF. The CDR3, as DNA: TGTGCCACCTCGGACTCCCTTAGCACAGATACGCAGTATTTT.

Points on this clone: At one end, the junction sequence differs from germline, possibly due to a read error. In the same sample, other DNA sequences code for this CDR3. The V call is TRBV5-6, the J call TRBJ1-2; 7 nucleotides align to TRBD1. This CDR3 has 14 residues. The V gene's germline CDR1 is SGHDT and CDR2 YYEEEE. CDR3 amino acids: CASSFGQEIYGYTF. CDR3 nucleotides: TGTGCCAGCAGCTTTGGACAGGAGATCTATGGTTACACCTTC.

The chain carries TRBV27 and TRBJ1-1; 7 nucleotides match TRBD1. The CDR3 sequence is 15 residues long. V lost 10 bases to trimming and J lost 1 base; unmatched junction nucleotides: 12. CDR1 MNHEY and CDR2 SMNVEV come from the germline V gene (reference sequence). CDR3 region: CATEMMTGRNTEAFF. CDR3 nucleotide sequence: TGTGCCACCGAGATGATGACAGGGCGGAACACTGAAGCTTTCTTT.

The chain recombines TRBV9 with TRBJ1-2; D perhaps matches TRBD1 (5 bases). Germline V gene sequence: CDR1 SGDLS, CDR2 YYNGEE. The CDR3 is made up of 13 amino acids. V was cut by 3 bases and J by 8 bases, with 14 bases left in between. CDR3 nucleotides: TGTGCCAGCAGCGCCGACAGCGAGCTGGGCTACACCTTC. As protein: CASSADSELGYTF.

The rearrangement links TRBV5-1 to TRBJ2-7; 8 bases align to TRBD1. Looked up from germline, CDR1 is SGHRS and CDR2 is YFSETQ. Trimming took 1 base from V and 6 from J; bases not matched to a gene: 12. This CDR3 has 16 residues. The CDR3 DNA sequence: TGCGCCAGCAGCTTGTCACTGACAGGGGCCATATCCGAGCAGTACTTC. Residues: CASSLSLTGAISEQYF.

The V gene is TRBV7-8, the J gene TRBJ2-7, with D perhaps matching TRBD2 (5 bases). The CDR3 covers 16 residues. V was trimmed by 2 bases and J by 3 bases, leaving 17 bases between them. The V gene's germline CDR1 is SGHVS and CDR2 FQNEAQ. CDR3 residues: CASSLRIPGIFYEQYF. CDR3 nucleotides: TGTGCCAGCAGCTTAAGGATACCGGGAATCTTCTACGAGCAGTACTTC.

This chain uses TRBV29-1 with TRBJ1-4, with 9 bases aligning to TRBD1. The CDR3 is made up of 13 amino acids. The J segment lost 6 bases and the V segment lost 4 bases, leaving 3 bases of the junction unmatched. Germline V lookup: CDR1 SQVTM, CDR2 ANQGSEA. CDR3 in amino acids: CSVVRQGDEKLFF. CDR3 coding DNA: TGCAGCGTTGTACGACAGGGGGATGAAAAACTGTTTTTT.

The J gene is TRBJ1-3, the V gene TRBV6-1; D gene ambiguous. Germline CDR1 is MNHNS and CDR2 is SASEGT. The CDR3 length is 16 residues. V gave up 4 bases and J gave up 0 bases, with 13 bases separating them. The DNA for the CDR3 is TGTGCCAGCAGTGTCACTGCCCTTTTCTCTGGAAACACCATATATTTT. It codes for CASSVTALFSGNTIYF.

The V call is TRBV19, the J call TRBJ1-5; possibly TRBD1 for D (5 bases). The CDR3 extends over 16 amino acids. V gave up 6 bases and J gave up 4 bases, with 19 bases separating them. Germline assignment: CDR1 LNHDA and CDR2 SQIVND (reference sequence). The CDR3 bases are TGTGCCAGTAGAAGGGAAGGGGCAGGGAGGAATCAGCCCCAGCATTTT. This gives the protein CASRREGAGRNQPQHF.

The V gene is TRBV4-1, the J gene TRBJ1-4, with unresolved D. There are 16 residues in the CDR3. Germline assignment: CDR1 MGHRA and CDR2 YSYEKL. Between the trimmed V and J ends, which lost 1 base and 8 bases, there was a span of 17 bases. The CDR3 sequence: CASSQGRDPGWEKLFF. For the CDR3, the DNA is TGCGCCAGCAGCCAAGGCCGGGATCCCGGCTGGGAAAAACTGTTTTTT.

The chain joins TRBV6-6 to TRBJ2-5; 7 bases line up with TRBD1. The J call may be wrong; the DNA end is better matched by TRBJ2-7. CDR3 length equals 14 residues. Germline-derived CDR1 and CDR2 are MNHNY and SVGAGI (reference sequence). The CDR3: CASSYFRDSYEQYF. As DNA, the CDR3 is TGTGCCAGCAGTTACTTCCGGGACAGCTACGAGCAGTACTTC.

This chain uses TRBV27 with TRBJ2-5, with 8 bases aligning to TRBD2. V lost 4 bases and J lost 1; bases outside the gene matches: 5. The CDR3 sequence is 15 residues long. CDR1 is MNHEY and CDR2 is SMNVEV in the germline V gene (reference sequence). The CDR3 region is CASSSVAGLQETQYF. The CDR3 DNA follows: TGTGCCAGCAGTTCCGTAGCGGGGCTCCAAGAGACCCAGTACTTC.

V and J are TRBV19 and TRBJ2-3; TRBD2 matches at 9 bases. The CDR3 extends over 16 amino acids. From germline, CDR1 is LNHDA and CDR2 SQIVND (reference sequence). V shed 4 bases, J shed 0 bases, and the junction held 5 bases outside the gene matches. The CDR3: CASSSAGGLSTDTQYF. DNA for the CDR3: TGTGCCAGTAGTAGCGCGGGGGGGCTAAGCACAGATACGCAGTATTTT.

The chain uses TRBV9 and TRBJ2-7, with TRBD1 matching over 10 bases. CDR1 is SGDLS, CDR2 YYNGEE, per germline. The CDR3 runs to 15 residues. With V trimmed by 1 base and J by 3 bases, 4 bases remained unmatched. This CDR3 is CASSVSGTGVYEQYF. CDR3 nucleotide sequence: TGTGCCAGCAGCGTATCCGGGACAGGGGTCTACGAGCAGTACTTC.

CDR3 amino acids: CASSGEQADTQYF. CDR3 nucleotide sequence: TGTGCCAGCAGCGGTGAACAGGCAGATACGCAGTATTTT. The chain has TRBV5-4 and TRBJ2-3, with D perhaps TRBD1 (5 bases). Germline V gives CDR1 SGHNT, CDR2 YYREEE (reference sequence). The CDR3 totals 13 residues. V was cut by 4 bases and J by 4 bases, with 10 bases left in between. Full variable domain (rest looked up from reference TRBV5-4 and TRBJ2-3): ETGVTQSPTHLIKTRGQQVTLRCSSQSGHNTVSWYQQALGQGPQFIFQYYREEENGRGNFPPRFSGLQFPNYSSELNVNALELDDSALYLCASSGEQADTQYFGPGTRLTVL.

This chain uses TRBV5-1 with TRBJ2-1; tentatively, D is TRBD2 (6 bases). There are 16 residues in the CDR3. CDR1 SGHRS and CDR2 YFSETQ come from the germline V gene. V lost 5 bases to trimming and J lost 3 bases, with 18 bases between them. CDR3 residues: CASSKEGHGVYNEQFF. The CDR3 DNA follows: TGCGCCAGCAGTAAGGAGGGCCATGGGGTCTACAATGAGCAGTTCTTC.

This sequence joins TRBV2 and TRBJ1-2, with D unclear. Per germline, CDR1 SNHLY and CDR2 FYNNEI. There are 13 residues in the CDR3. Between the trimmed V and J ends, which lost 1 base and 8 bases, there was a span of 11 bases. CDR3 coding DNA: TGTGCCAGCAGTGAAGGACTCAGTGTAGGCTACACCTTC. It codes for CASSEGLSVGYTF.

This sequence joins TRBV2 and TRBJ1-2, with a tentative D call TRBD1 (6 bases). Germline loops: CDR1 SNHLY, CDR2 FYNNEI. The CDR3 totals 15 residues. Trimming pared 3 bases from V and 5 bases from J, leaving 16 bases between. As DNA, the CDR3 is TGTGCCAGCAGTGATTTGGGGGCTCTGGGATATGGCTACACCTTC. Protein product: CASSDLGALGYGYTF.

The rearrangement joins TRBV19 to TRBJ2-4; TRBD2 matches at 7 bases. V trimming: 4 bases; J trimming: 6 bases; junction bases outside the gene matches: 15. The length of the CDR3 is 17 residues. The germline V gene has CDR1 LNHDA and CDR2 SQIVND (reference sequence). CDR3: CASSSGVLGRSGNIQYF. The CDR3, as DNA: TGTGCCAGTAGTAGTGGAGTCCTCGGGAGGTCAGGAAACATTCAGTACTTC.